The 23 T cell receptor beta chains reported below all come from one sample, sequenced in a study of long-term antiretroviral therapy in people with HIV. The assay used was immunoSEQ (version v3.0), run at survey level. Sequencing was performed with immunoSEQ multiplex PCR; in TCRdb, only in-frame clones are kept and a portion is missing. The sample carries under 45,000 clones, 94% recorded once. Here the sequenced sample was unsorted PBMCs, taken around 9 years after starting antiretroviral therapy. Source of these receptors: a man aged 25 to 40 with HIV.

The genes are TRBV19 and TRBJ1-1, with D possibly being TRBD1 (6 bases). This CDR3 has 16 residues. The germline V gene encodes CDR1 LNHDA and CDR2 SQIVND (reference sequence). The V end lost 5 bases, the J end lost 4 bases, and 20 bases lay between the germline ends. The CDR3 nucleotides read TGTGCCAGTAGTCCTCTGGGCAGGGGAGGGACCACTGAAGCTTTCTTT. Residues: CASSPLGRGGTTEAFF.

This chain links TRBV2 with TRBJ2-2; D may be TRBD1 (5 bases). The V and J ends lost 6 bases and 7 bases respectively, with 15 bases between them. Germline V lookup: CDR1 SNHLY, CDR2 FYNNEI. The CDR3 extends over 14 amino acids. The CDR3 spells CASSAWGLNGELFF. The CDR3, as DNA: TGTGCCAGCAGCGCGTGGGGCCTCAACGGGGAGCTGTTTTTT.

The chain joins TRBV14 to TRBJ1-3, with TRBD1 as a possible D gene (6 bases). This CDR3 is built from 14 residues. Germline loops: CDR1 SGHDN, CDR2 FVKESK. V lost 6 bases and J 0 bases, leaving 9 bases between the germline ends. As DNA, the CDR3 is TGTGCCAGCAGTCCGGGACACTCTGGAAACACCATATATTTT. Translated: CASSPGHSGNTIYF. The full variable domain, in which reference TRBV14 and TRBJ1-3 provide the parts outside the CDR3, is EAGVTQFPSHSVIEKGQTVTLRCDPISGHDNLYWYRRVMGKEIKFLLHFVKESKQDESGMPNNRFLAERTGGTYSTLKVQPAELEDSGVYFCASSPGHSGNTIYFGEGSWLTVV.

The rearrangement uses TRBV7-9 and TRBJ1-4, with D uncertain. This CDR3 region has 16 residues. Deletions cut 4 bases from V and 6 bases from J, with 18 bases between. The germline V gene has CDR1 SEHNR and CDR2 FQNEAQ (reference sequence). The CDR3 loop is CASSSPLRALDEKLFF. The CDR3 DNA reads as TGTGCCAGCAGCTCCCCCCTGCGGGCTTTGGATGAAAAACTGTTTTTT.

The chain carries TRBV5-4 and TRBJ1-2; TRBD1 is a possible D gene (5 bases). Looked up from germline, CDR1 is SGHNT and CDR2 is YYREEE (reference sequence). V was shortened by 4 bases and J by 0 bases, with 10 bases between the two germline ends. The CDR3 contains 14 residues. As DNA, the CDR3 is TGTGCCAGCAGCCCGGCGGGGGCTAACTATGGCTACACCTTC. Protein sequence: CASSPAGANYGYTF.

The gene calls are TRBV11-2 and TRBJ2-1; 15 bases are shared with TRBD2. This CDR3 spans 17 amino acids. Trimming removed 4 bases from V and 4 bases from J; junction bases left unmatched: 5. Germline CDR1 and CDR2: SGHAT and FQNNGV. CDR3 protein: CASSSGLAGGPYNEQFF. For the CDR3, the DNA is TGTGCCAGCAGCTCCGGACTAGCGGGGGGGCCATACAATGAGCAGTTCTTC.

The chain combines TRBV11-2 with TRBJ2-1; TRBD1 matches 10 bases. The CDR3 runs 16 residues. Trimming took 2 bases from V and 4 from J; bases not matched to a gene: 5. CDR1 is SGHAT and CDR2 is FQNNGV in the germline V gene. CDR3 nucleotide sequence: TGTGCCAGCAGCTTATTTTGGGACAGGGGATACAATGAGCAGTTCTTC. This codes for CASSLFWDRGYNEQFF.

J is TRBJ2-1 and V is TRBV7-3, with D perhaps matching TRBD2 (5 bases). Germline CDR1 SGHTA, CDR2 FQGTGA. This CDR3 is built from 14 residues. V shed 5 bases and J shed 4 bases, with 12 bases lying between them. The chain's CDR3 is CASSTSGNYNEQFF. The CDR3 nucleotides read TGTGCCAGCAGCACCAGCGGCAATTACAATGAGCAGTTCTTC.

The chain uses TRBV29-1 and TRBJ2-5; weak D call: TRBD2 (7 bases). The germline gives CDR1 SQVTM, CDR2 ANQGSEA. The CDR3 totals 14 residues. The V gene lost 7 bases and the J gene lost 0 bases, with 15 bases spanning the gap. In DNA, the CDR3 is TGCAGCGCCCCGGAGGGGGGGGACCAAGAGACCCAGTACTTC. This translates into CSAPEGGDQETQYF.

The rearrangement uses TRBV5-1 and TRBJ1-2; D is perhaps TRBD1 (5 bases). The V end lost 4 bases, the J end lost 0 bases, and 7 bases lay between the germline ends. The CDR3 extends over 13 amino acids. The germline gives CDR1 SGHRS, CDR2 YFSETQ. The CDR3 region is CASSARANYGYTF. In nucleotides, the CDR3 is TGCGCCAGCAGCGCCAGGGCTAACTATGGCTACACCTTC. The whole variable domain, remainder taken from reference TRBV5-1 and TRBJ1-2, is KAGVTQTPRYLIKTRGQQVTLSCSPISGHRSVSWYQQTPGQGLQFLFEYFSETQRNKGNFPGRFSGRQFSNSRSEMNVSTLELGDSALYLCASSARANYGYTFGSGTRLTVV.

The V gene is TRBV28, the J gene TRBJ1-5; no firm D call. The CDR3 consists of 13 residues. The germline V and J ends were trimmed by 4 bases and 6 bases, with 10 bases remaining between them. Per the germline V gene, CDR1 is MDHEN and CDR2 is SYDVKM. DNA of the CDR3: TGTGCCAGCAGTTCACGACGAGGTCAGCCCCAGCATTTT. Translation gives CASSSRRGQPQHF.

V usage is TRBV25-1 and J usage is TRBJ1-2; maybe TRBD1 (5 bases). CDR3 length: 14 amino acids. CDR1 MGHDK and CDR2 SYGVNS come from the germline V gene. V lost 3 bases, J lost 4 bases, and 12 bases lay in between. CDR3 residues: CASSDAEGLYGYTF. DNA for the CDR3: TGTGCCAGCAGTGATGCCGAGGGACTCTATGGCTACACCTTC.

This chain uses TRBV10-2 with TRBJ1-4, with 7 bases lining up with TRBD1. Germline trimming cut 6 bases from V and 0 bases from J; bases unmatched to any gene: 1. CDR1 WSHSY and CDR2 SAAADI come from the germline V gene. CDR3 length: 14 amino acids. CDR3 protein: CASSTGATNEKLFF. DNA of the CDR3: TGCGCCAGCAGCACAGGGGCAACTAATGAAAAACTGTTTTTT.

This chain's CDR3 is CASSLPGNTEAFF. The CDR3 region has the DNA TGTGCCAGCAGTTTACCGGGAAACACTGAAGCTTTCTTT. The chain employs TRBV27 and TRBJ1-1; no clear D. The CDR3 sequence is 13 residues long. The V gene's germline CDR1 is MNHEY and CDR2 SMNVEV (reference sequence). V was shortened by 2 bases and J by 2 bases, with 6 bases between the two germline ends.

V gene TRBV2 combines with J gene TRBJ1-5; D might be TRBD1 (5 bases). V was pared by 8 bases and J by 2 bases, with 13 bases between. The CDR3 is 14 amino acids. In germline, CDR1 is SNHLY, CDR2 FYNNEI. The CDR3: CASGEGTGNQPQHF. The CDR3 nucleotides are TGTGCCAGCGGGGAGGGGACTGGCAATCAGCCCCAGCATTTT.

V is TRBV7-2 and J is TRBJ2-5; 9 nucleotides match TRBD2. The CDR3 has 15 residues. After removal of 1 base from V and 3 bases from J, the junction contained 3 bases not matched to a gene. Germline loops: CDR1 SGHTA, CDR2 FQGNSA. The CDR3 loop reads CASSLDGGGEETQYF. Written as DNA, the CDR3 is TGTGCCAGCAGCTTAGACGGCGGGGGGGAAGAGACCCAGTACTTC.

This chain uses TRBV5-3 with TRBJ1-1; D is unresolved. TRBV5-3 is marked as an open reading frame, function uncertain. Trimming took off 4 bases at V and 7 bases at J, with 8 bases between the two ends. The CDR3 has 11 amino acids. In DNA form, the CDR3 reads TGTGCCAGAAGCCAACGACATGAAGCTTTCTTT. It codes for CARSQRHEAFF.

This clone occurred a few times. The rearrangement uses TRBV10-1 and TRBJ2-2; D gene ambiguous. CDR1 and CDR2 from the germline V gene are WNHNN and SYGVQD (reference sequence). V was trimmed by 5 bases and J by 3 bases, leaving 4 bases between them. This CDR3 has 12 amino acids. CDR3 residues: CASSSYTGELFF. The CDR3 DNA is TGCGCCAGCAGTTCATACACCGGGGAGCTGTTTTTT.

This chain connects TRBV6-5 to TRBJ1-1, with unresolved D. This CDR3 has 13 residues. Germline lookup yields CDR1 MNHEY and CDR2 SVGAGI. V was pared by 2 bases and J by 1 base, with 5 bases between. The CDR3: CASSYNGNTEAFF. The CDR3 DNA follows: TGTGCCAGCAGTTACAATGGGAACACTGAAGCTTTCTTT.

V and J are TRBV4-2 and TRBJ1-4; D not resolved. The V gene lost 0 bases and the J gene lost 2 bases, with 22 bases spanning the gap. Germline values: CDR1 LGHNA, CDR2 YNFKEQ. This CDR3 region has 20 residues. The CDR3 nucleotides read TGTGCCAGCAGCCAAGAACTCGGGGATATTCCCAGACGGACTAATGAAAAACTGTTTTTT. It is translated as CASSQELGDIPRRTNEKLFF.

This clone was recorded once. The chain carries TRBV6-1 and TRBJ1-5; no definite D call. CDR1 and CDR2 (germline): MNHNS, SASEGT. This CDR3 contains 13 residues. Trimming removed 3 bases from V and 4 bases from J, with 7 bases in between. This CDR3 reads CASSETNNQPQHF. The CDR3, as DNA: TGTGCCAGCAGTGAGACCAATAATCAGCCCCAGCATTTT.

This sequence joins TRBV27 and TRBJ2-7, with D possibly being TRBD1 or TRBD2 (5 bases each). V lost 2 bases to trimming and J lost 6 bases, with 17 bases between them. This CDR3 is built from 15 residues. In germline, CDR1 is MNHEY, CDR2 SMNVEV (reference sequence). The CDR3 DNA follows: TGTGCCAGCAGTTTACGGGACGCCCGGGAAGGCGAGCAGTACTTC. It encodes CASSLRDAREGEQYF.

The gene calls are TRBV29-1 and TRBJ1-3; D remains ambiguous. Germline CDR1 reads SQVTM; CDR2 reads ANQGSEA. The CDR3 length is 13 residues. Trimming took off 4 bases at V and 4 bases at J, with 11 bases between the two ends. The CDR3 DNA is TGCAGCGTTGGCGGGCAGTCCGGAAACACCATATATTTT. Protein: CSVGGQSGNTIYF.